This T cell receptor (beta chain) came from a study of control samples from healthy donors and cancer patients. The method was immunoSEQ multiplex PCR; TCRdb's version includes in-frame clones alone and lacks a portion of them. The table includes roughly 100,000 clones, around 88% detected once. The V gene lost 5 bases and the J gene lost 4 bases, with 12 bases spanning the gap. CDR3 length: 14 amino acids. Per the germline V gene, CDR1 is MNHEY and CDR2 is SVGAGI. The sequencing sample was made of blood. The V and J genes are TRBV6-5 and TRBJ1-5, with D hard to call. The source is a young man in good health. The CDR3 reads CASSPGFSNQPQHF. CDR3 nucleotide sequence: TGTGCCAGCAGTCCGGGATTCTCGAATCAGCCCCAGCATTTT.